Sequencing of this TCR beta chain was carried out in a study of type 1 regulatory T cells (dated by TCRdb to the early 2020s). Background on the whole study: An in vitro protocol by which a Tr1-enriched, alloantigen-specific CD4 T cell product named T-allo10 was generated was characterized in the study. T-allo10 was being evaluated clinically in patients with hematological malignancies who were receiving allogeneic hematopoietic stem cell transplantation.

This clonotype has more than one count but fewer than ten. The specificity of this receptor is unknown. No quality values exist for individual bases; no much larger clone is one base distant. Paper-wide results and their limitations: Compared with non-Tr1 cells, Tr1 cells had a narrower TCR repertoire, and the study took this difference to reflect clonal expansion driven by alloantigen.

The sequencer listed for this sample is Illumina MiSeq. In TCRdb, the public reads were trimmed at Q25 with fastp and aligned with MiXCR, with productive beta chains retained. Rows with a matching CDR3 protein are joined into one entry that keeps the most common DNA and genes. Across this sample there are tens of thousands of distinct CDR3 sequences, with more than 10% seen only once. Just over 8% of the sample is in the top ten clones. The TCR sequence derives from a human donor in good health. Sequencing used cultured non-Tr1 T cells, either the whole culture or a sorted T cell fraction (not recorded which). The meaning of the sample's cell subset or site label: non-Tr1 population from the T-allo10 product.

CDR3 loop: CASSLRPNTEAFF. The DNA reads as follows: TGCGCCAGCAGTCTTCGACCGAACACTGAAGCTTTCTTT. Recombination joined TRBV5-1 with TRBJ1-1; the D gene assignment is ambiguous. Between the V and J ends, shortened by 5 bases and 1 base respectively, the junction contains 9 bases. The CDR1 and CDR2 encoded by the germline V gene are SGHRS and YFSETQ. From the cysteine up to the phenylalanine, the CDR3 has a length of 13 residues. Only CDR3 DNA remains: 39 bases, in frame from the first base. The full variable domain, with segments outside the CDR3 supplied by the reference TRBV5-1 and TRBJ1-1 proteins, appears as KAGVTQTPRYLIKTRGQQVTLSCSPISGHRSVSWYQQTPGQGLQFLFEYFSETQRNKGNFPGRFSGRQFSNSRSEMNVSTLELGDSALYLCASSLRPNTEAFFGQGTRLTVV.